This TCR beta chain was profiled in a study of blood T cell repertoires in COVID-19. Turning to the study itself: Specimens from acute and convalescent COVID-19 originated in the United States, Italy and Spain.

Original analysis: Estimated nucleated cell counts came from reference gene primer amplification. The protocol was immunoSEQ multiplex PCR, while the TCRdb copy is restricted to in-frame clones and leaves out a portion. D and trimming come from the DNA, and the V and J calls and clone size come from that table. The sample carries 280,000 or so clones, 75% to 90% recorded once. Clinical histories supplied by participants themselves formed the basis of cohort assignment. Germline values: CDR1 SGHAT, CDR2 FQNNGV. Trimming shortened V by 5 bases and J by 4 bases, and 9 bases separated the two germline ends. This CDR3 contains 13 residues.

The TCR comes from a man aged 30 to 45 who had recovered from COVID-19. The sequencing sample was made of PBMCs or T cells enriched from blood (not recorded which). The chain joins TRBV11-2 to TRBJ1-5; perhaps TRBD1 as D (6 bases). CDR3 bases: TGTGCCAGCAGCCACGGACAGAATCAGCCCCAGCATTTT. As protein: CASSHGQNQPQHF.